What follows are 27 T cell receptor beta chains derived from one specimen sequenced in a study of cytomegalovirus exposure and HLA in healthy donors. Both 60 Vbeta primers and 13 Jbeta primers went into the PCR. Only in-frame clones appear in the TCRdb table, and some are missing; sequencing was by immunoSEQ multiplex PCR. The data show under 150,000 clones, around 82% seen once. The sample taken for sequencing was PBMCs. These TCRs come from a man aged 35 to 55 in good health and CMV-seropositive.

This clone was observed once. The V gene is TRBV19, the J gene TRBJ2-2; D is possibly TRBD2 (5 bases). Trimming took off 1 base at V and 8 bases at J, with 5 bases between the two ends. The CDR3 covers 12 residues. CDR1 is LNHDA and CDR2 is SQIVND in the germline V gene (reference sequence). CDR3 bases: TGTGCCAGTAGTATAGGGAGGGGGGAGCTGTTTTTT. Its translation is CASSIGRGELFF.

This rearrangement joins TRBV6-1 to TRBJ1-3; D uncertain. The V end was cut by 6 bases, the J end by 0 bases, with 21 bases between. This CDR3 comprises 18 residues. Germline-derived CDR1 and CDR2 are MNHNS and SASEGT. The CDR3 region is CASRENRVAFSSGNTIYF. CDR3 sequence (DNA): TGTGCCAGCAGGGAAAACCGGGTCGCATTTTCCTCTGGAAACACCATATATTTT.

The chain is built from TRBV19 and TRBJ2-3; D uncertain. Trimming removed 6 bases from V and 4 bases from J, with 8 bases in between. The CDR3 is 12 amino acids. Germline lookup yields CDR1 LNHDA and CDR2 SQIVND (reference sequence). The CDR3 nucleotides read TGTGCCAGTAGGGGCAGTTCAGATACGCAGTATTTT. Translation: CASRGSSDTQYF.

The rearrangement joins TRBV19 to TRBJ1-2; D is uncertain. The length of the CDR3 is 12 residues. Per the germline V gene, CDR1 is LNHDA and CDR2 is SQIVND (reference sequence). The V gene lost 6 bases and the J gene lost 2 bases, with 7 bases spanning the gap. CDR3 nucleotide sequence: TGTGCCAGTAGGGCGGGCAACTATGGCTACACCTTC. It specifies CASRAGNYGYTF. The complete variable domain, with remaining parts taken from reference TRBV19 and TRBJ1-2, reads DGGITQSPKYLFRKEGQNVTLSCEQNLNHDAMYWYRQDPGQGLRLIYYSQIVNDFQKGDIAEGYSVSREKKESFPLTVTSAQKNPTAFYLCASRAGNYGYTFGSGTRLTVV.

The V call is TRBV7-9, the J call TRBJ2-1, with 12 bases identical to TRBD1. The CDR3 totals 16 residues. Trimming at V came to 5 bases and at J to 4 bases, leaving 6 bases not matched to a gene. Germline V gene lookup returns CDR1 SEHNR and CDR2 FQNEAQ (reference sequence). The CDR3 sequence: CASSVGQGARYNEQFF. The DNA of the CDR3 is TGTGCCAGCAGCGTGGGACAGGGGGCTCGGTACAATGAGCAGTTCTTC.

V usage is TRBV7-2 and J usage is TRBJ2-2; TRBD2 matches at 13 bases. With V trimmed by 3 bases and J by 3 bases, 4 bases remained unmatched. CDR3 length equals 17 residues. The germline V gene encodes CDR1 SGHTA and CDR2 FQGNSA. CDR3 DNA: TGTGCCAGCAGCTTGACTAGCGGGGGGACTTACACCGGGGAGCTGTTTTTT. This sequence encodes CASSLTSGGTYTGELFF.

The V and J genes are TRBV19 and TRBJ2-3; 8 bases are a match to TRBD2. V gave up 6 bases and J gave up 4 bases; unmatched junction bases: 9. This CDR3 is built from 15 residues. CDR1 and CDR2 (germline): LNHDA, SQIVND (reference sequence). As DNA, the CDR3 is TGTGCCAGTAGCCCTCAGCGGGAGTTCCCAGATACGCAGTATTTT. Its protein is CASSPQREFPDTQYF.

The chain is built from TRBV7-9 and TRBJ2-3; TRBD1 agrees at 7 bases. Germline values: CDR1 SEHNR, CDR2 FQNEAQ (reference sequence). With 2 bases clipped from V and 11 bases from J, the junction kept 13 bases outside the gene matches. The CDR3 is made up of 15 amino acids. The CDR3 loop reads CASSLQGDFRGKQYF. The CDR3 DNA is TGTGCCAGCAGCTTACAGGGGGATTTTCGAGGGAAGCAGTATTTT.

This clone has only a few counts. The CDR3, as DNA: TGTGCCAGCAGCGTCGGTGGGGCCATTACGCAGTATTTT. Its protein is CASSVGGAITQYF. The rearrangement joins TRBV9 to TRBJ2-3, with D perhaps TRBD1 (5 bases). CDR3 size: 13 residues. V lost 2 bases, J lost 8 bases, and 12 bases lay in between. In germline, CDR1 is SGDLS, CDR2 YYNGEE.

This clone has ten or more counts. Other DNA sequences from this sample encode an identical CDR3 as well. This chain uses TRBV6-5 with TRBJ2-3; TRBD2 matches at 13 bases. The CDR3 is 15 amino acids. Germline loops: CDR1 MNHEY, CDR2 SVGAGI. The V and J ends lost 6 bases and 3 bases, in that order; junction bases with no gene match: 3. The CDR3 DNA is TGTGCCAGCAGGGGGGGACTAGCGGGGACAGATACGCAGTATTTT. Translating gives CASRGGLAGTDTQYF.

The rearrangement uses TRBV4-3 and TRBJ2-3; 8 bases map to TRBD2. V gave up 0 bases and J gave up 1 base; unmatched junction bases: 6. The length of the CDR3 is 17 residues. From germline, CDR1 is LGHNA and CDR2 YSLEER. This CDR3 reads CASSQDREGYGTDTQYF. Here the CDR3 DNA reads TGCGCCAGCAGCCAAGATCGGGAGGGCTACGGCACAGATACGCAGTATTTT.

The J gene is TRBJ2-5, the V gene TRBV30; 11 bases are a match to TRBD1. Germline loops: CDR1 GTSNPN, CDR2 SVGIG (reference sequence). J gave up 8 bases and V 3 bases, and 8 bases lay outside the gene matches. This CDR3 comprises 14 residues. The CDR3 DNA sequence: TGTGCCTGGAGAGGGACAGGGGGTACCAGTACCCAGTACTTC. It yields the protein CAWRGTGGTSTQYF.

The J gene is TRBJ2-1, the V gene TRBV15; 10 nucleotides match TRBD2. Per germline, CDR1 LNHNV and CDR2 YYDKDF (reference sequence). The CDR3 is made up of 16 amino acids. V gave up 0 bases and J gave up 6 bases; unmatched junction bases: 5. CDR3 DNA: TGTGCCACCAGCAGAGATTCTAGCGGGGGACTCAATGAGCAGTTCTTC. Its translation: CATSRDSSGGLNEQFF.

CDR3 protein: CASSPTQVGGDGYTF. CDR3 DNA: TGTGCCAGCTCACCCACCCAGGTGGGGGGGGATGGCTACACCTTC. This rearrangement joins TRBV18 to TRBJ1-2, with D possibly being TRBD1 (5 bases). The CDR3 extends over 15 amino acids. The V gene's germline CDR1 is KGHSH and CDR2 LQKENI. V was cut by 3 bases and J by 6 bases, with 17 bases left in between.

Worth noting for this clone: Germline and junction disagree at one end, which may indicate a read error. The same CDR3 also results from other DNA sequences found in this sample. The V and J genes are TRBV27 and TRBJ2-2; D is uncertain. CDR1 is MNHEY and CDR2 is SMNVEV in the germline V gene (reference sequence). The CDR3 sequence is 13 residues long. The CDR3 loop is CASRSSNTGELFF. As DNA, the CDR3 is TGTGCTAGCAGATCATCGAACACCGGGGAGCTGTTTTTT.

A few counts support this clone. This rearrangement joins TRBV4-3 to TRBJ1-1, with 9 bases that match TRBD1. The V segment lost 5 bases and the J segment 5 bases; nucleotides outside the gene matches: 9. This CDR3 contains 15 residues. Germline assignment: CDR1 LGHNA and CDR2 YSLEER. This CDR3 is CASSTRTGVKTEAFF. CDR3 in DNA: TGCGCCAGCAGCACCCGGACAGGGGTTAAAACTGAAGCTTTCTTT.

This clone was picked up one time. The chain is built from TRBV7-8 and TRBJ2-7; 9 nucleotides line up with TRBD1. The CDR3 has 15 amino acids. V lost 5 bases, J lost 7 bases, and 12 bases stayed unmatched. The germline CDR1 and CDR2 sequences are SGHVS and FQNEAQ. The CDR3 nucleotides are TGTGCCAGCAGCCGCACAGGGGGCGCCCCGTGGGAGCAGTACTTC. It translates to CASSRTGGAPWEQYF.

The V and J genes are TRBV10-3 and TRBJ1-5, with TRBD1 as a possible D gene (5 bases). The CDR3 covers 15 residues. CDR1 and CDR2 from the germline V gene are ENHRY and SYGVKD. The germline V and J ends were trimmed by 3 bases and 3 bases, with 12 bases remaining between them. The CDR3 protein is CAISEDSLPNQPQHF. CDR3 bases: TGTGCCATCAGTGAAGACAGTTTACCCAATCAGCCCCAGCATTTT.

CDR3 DNA: TGTGCCACCGTGACTAGCGGCTCCTACGAGCAGTACTTC. This sequence encodes CATVTSGSYEQYF. J is TRBJ2-7 and V is TRBV28; 9 bases map to TRBD2. The V gene's germline CDR1 is MDHEN and CDR2 SYDVKM. Germline trimming cut 10 bases from V and 0 bases from J; bases unmatched to any gene: 4. CDR3 length: 13 amino acids. The whole variable domain, filled in from reference TRBV28 and TRBJ2-7, reads DVKVTQSSRYLVKRTGEKVFLECVQDMDHENMFWYRQDPGLGLRLIYFSYDVKMKEKGDIPEGYSVSREKKERFSLILESASTNQTSMYLCATVTSGSYEQYFGPGTRLTVT.

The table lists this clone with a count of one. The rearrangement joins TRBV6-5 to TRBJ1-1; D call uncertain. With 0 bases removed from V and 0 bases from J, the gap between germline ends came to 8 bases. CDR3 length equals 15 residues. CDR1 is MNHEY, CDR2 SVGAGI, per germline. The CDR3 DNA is TGTGCCAGCAGTTACTCGATAGATTTGAACACTGAAGCTTTCTTT. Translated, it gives CASSYSIDLNTEAFF.

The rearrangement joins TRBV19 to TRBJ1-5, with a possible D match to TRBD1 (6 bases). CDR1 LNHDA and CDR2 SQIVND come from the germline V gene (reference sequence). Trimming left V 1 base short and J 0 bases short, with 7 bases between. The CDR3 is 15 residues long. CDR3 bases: TGTGCCAGTAGTATAGGGACAGTTAGCAATCAGCCCCAGCATTTT. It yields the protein CASSIGTVSNQPQHF.

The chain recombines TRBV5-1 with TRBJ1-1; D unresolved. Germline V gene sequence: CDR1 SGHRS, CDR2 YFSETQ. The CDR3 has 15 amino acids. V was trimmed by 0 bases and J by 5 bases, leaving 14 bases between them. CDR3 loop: CASSLEPGGGTEAFF. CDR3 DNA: TGCGCCAGCAGCTTGGAGCCGGGAGGAGGGACTGAAGCTTTCTTT.

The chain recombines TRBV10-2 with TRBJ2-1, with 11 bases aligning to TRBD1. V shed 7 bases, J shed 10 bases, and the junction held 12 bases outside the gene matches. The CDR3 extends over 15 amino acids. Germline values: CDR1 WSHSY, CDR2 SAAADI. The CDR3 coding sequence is TGCGCCAGCATCCCGCCCGGGACAGGGGGTAACGAGCAGTTCTTC. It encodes CASIPPGTGGNEQFF.

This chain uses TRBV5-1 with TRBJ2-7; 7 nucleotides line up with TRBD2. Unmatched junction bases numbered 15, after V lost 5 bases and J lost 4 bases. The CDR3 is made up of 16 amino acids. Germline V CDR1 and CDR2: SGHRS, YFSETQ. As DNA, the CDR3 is TGCGCCAGCAGGCGGGACGGGGGGTCAAGTGGGTACGAGCAGTACTTC. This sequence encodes CASRRDGGSSGYEQYF.

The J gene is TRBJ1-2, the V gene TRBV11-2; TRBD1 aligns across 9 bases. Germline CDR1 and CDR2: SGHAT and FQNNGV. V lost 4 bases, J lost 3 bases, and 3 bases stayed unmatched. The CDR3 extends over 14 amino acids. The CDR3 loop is CASSSRQGDYGYTF. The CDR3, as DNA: TGTGCCAGCAGCTCCCGACAGGGGGACTATGGCTACACCTTC.

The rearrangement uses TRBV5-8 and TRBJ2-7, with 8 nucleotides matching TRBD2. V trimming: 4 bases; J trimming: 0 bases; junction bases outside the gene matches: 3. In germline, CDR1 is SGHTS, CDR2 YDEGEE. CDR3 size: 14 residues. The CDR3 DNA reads TGTGCCAGCAGCCGACTAGCGAGCTCCTACGAGCAGTACTTC. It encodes CASSRLASSYEQYF.

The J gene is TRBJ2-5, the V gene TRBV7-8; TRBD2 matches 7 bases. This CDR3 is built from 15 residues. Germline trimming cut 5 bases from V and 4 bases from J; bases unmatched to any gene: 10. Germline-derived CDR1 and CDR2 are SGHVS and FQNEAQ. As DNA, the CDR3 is TGTGCCAGCAGCCCTCAGCCGGGACTACTAGAGACCCAGTACTTC. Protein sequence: CASSPQPGLLETQYF.